A single sample is the source of the 30 T cell receptor beta chains below, sequenced in a study of identical twins. TCRdb re-analysed the 5' RACE reads in MiXCR, keeping a single row per CDR3 protein. The repertoire holds around 1.7 million distinct CDR3 sequences, with less than 35% as singletons. Material for sequencing was cord blood. Source of these receptors: a newborn girl in good health.

In DNA, the CDR3 is TGCGCCAGCAGCCGCCGGGACAGGCACTCCAATGAGCAGTACTTC. The encoded protein is CASSRRDRHSNEQYF. This chain joins TRBV5-1 and TRBJ2-5; TRBD1 agrees at 8 bases. There are 15 residues in the CDR3. V gave up 4 bases and J gave up 11 bases; unmatched junction bases: 16. Germline CDR1 and CDR2: SGHRS and YFSETQ.

This clonotype was seen just once. The chain carries TRBV12-3 or TRBV12-4 and TRBJ2-1; 8 bases are a match to TRBD2. The ends lost 8 bases at V and 5 bases at J; junction bases unmatched: 14. The CDR3 sequence is 16 residues long. CDR3 sequence (DNA): TGTGCCAGCCGGGAGGGAGGGGCCCATTTAAACAATGAGCAGTTCTTC. Protein product: CASREGGAHLNNEQFF.

The V call is TRBV7-6, the J call TRBJ2-1; D possibly corresponds to TRBD2 (6 bases). V was shortened by 1 base and J by 7 bases, with 26 bases between the two germline ends. The CDR3 consists of 19 residues. The germline V gene has CDR1 SGHVS and CDR2 FNYEAQ. DNA for the CDR3: TGTGCCAGCAGCTTAGGGGGAGGTCGGGGCGACCTTCGGGGGAATGAGCAGTTCTTC. It translates to CASSLGGGRGDLRGNEQFF.

This sequence joins TRBV24-1 and TRBJ1-4; D is ambiguous. Trimming removed 2 bases from V and 6 bases from J, with 3 bases in between. The CDR3 is 12 residues long. Germline lookup yields CDR1 KGHDR and CDR2 SFDVKD. CDR3 sequence reads: CATSDSDEKLFF. DNA for the CDR3: TGTGCCACCAGTGATTCTGATGAAAAACTGTTTTTT.

As regards this clonotype: A much larger clone lies a single base off, so this may be a read error. The V gene is TRBV29-1, the J gene TRBJ2-3; 9 bases are shared with TRBD1. From germline, CDR1 is SQVTM and CDR2 ANQGSEA. V was pared by 5 bases and J by 0 bases, with 3 bases of the junction left unmatched. The CDR3 contains 14 residues. The CDR3 DNA is TGCAGCGTTAGGACAGGGGTAAGCACAGATACGCAGTATTTT. Amino acid sequence: CSVRTGVSTDTQYF.

This clonotype has more than one count but fewer than ten. V usage is TRBV20-1 and J usage is TRBJ2-4; TRBD2 matches at 8 bases. Germline lookup yields CDR1 DFQATT and CDR2 SNEGSKA (reference sequence). After removal of 8 bases from V and 0 bases from J, the junction contained 15 bases not matched to a gene. The CDR3 length is 17 residues. The CDR3 DNA reads TGCAGTCCTGCTAACAGCGGGAGAGAACTAGCCAAAAACATTCAGTACTTC. It codes for CSPANSGRELAKNIQYF.

On this clonotype itself: This clone may be a read error of a much larger clone one base away. DNA of the CDR3: TGTGCCAGCAGCACGGGGACTGTCAATGAGCAGTACTTC. The encoded protein is CASSTGTVNEQYF. The chain is built from TRBV12-3 or TRBV12-4 and TRBJ2-1; TRBD2 is a possible D gene (6 bases). The J call may be mistaken, given a closer DNA end match to TRBJ2-7. The CDR3 length is 13 residues.

This clonotype turned up a few times. The chain employs TRBV12-3 or TRBV12-4 and TRBJ2-5, with TRBD2 as a possible D gene (6 bases). Between the trimmed V and J ends, which lost 3 bases and 2 bases, there was a span of 10 bases. The CDR3 sequence is 14 residues long. CDR3 nucleotide sequence: TGTGCCAGCAGTTTCACACTAGCTCAAGAGACCCAGTACTTC. As protein: CASSFTLAQETQYF.

The CDR3 coding sequence is TGTGCCAGCAGCTTAGGCCGACGCCTTAATGAAAAACTGTTTTTT. Protein product: CASSLGRRLNEKLFF. The J gene is TRBJ1-4, the V gene TRBV7-6, with unresolved D. CDR1 SGHVS and CDR2 FNYEAQ come from the germline V gene. V was pared by 1 base and J by 4 bases, with 10 bases between. This CDR3 spans 15 amino acids.

This clonotype came up a few times. The chain employs TRBV29-1 and TRBJ2-1; no definite D call. CDR1 SQVTM and CDR2 ANQGSEA come from the germline V gene. The CDR3 runs to 11 residues. V shed 6 bases and J shed 10 bases, with 13 bases lying between them. CDR3 sequence: CSVALGIEQFF. The DNA of the CDR3 is TGCAGCGTGGCCCTGGGGATAGAGCAGTTCTTC.

The V gene is TRBV14, the J gene TRBJ1-1, with unresolved D. V was pared by 3 bases and J by 8 bases, with 13 bases between. The CDR3 consists of 13 residues. Looked up from germline, CDR1 is SGHDN and CDR2 is FVKESK. The CDR3 spells CASSQLGGPEAFF. CDR3 DNA sequence: TGTGCCAGCAGCCAGCTTGGCGGACCCGAAGCTTTCTTT.

This clonotype occurred a few times. This rearrangement joins TRBV28 to TRBJ2-6, with D perhaps being TRBD1 or TRBD2 (6 bases each). The CDR3 consists of 16 residues. Per the germline V gene, CDR1 is MDHEN and CDR2 is SYDVKM. The ends were cut back, 4 bases at V and 1 base at J, with 11 bases in the middle. The CDR3 loop reads CASSSPGASGANVLTF. CDR3 nucleotides: TGTGCCAGCAGTTCCCCGGGGGCGTCTGGGGCCAACGTCCTGACTTTC.

This clonotype was counted between two and nine times. V usage is TRBV20-1 and J usage is TRBJ1-5; D is unclear. The CDR3 sequence is 14 residues long. Trimming stripped 0 bases from V and 3 bases from J, with 9 bases between. Germline V gene lookup returns CDR1 DFQATT and CDR2 SNEGSKA (reference sequence). The CDR3 nucleotides are TGCAGTGCTAGAGACCCCACCTACAATCAGCCCCAGCATTTT. Translated: CSARDPTYNQPQHF.

This clonotype showed up just a few times. The gene calls are TRBV20-1 and TRBJ1-1; D unresolved. The CDR3 has 12 amino acids. The germline V gene encodes CDR1 DFQATT and CDR2 SNEGSKA (reference sequence). Trimming cost V 3 bases and J 5 bases, with 10 bases left between them. Here the CDR3 reads CSARGVGTEAFF. Here the CDR3 DNA reads TGCAGTGCTAGGGGAGTCGGGACTGAAGCTTTCTTT.

This clonotype was counted a few times. The rearrangement uses TRBV27 and TRBJ2-5; D unresolved. With 7 bases removed from V and 3 bases from J, the gap between germline ends came to 9 bases. The CDR3 length is 12 residues. Germline V gives CDR1 MNHEY, CDR2 SMNVEV (reference sequence). CDR3 bases: TGTGCCAGCACGCTGGGGAAAGAGACCCAGTACTTC. Protein sequence: CASTLGKETQYF.

The V and J genes are TRBV20-1 and TRBJ2-4; 13 nucleotides match TRBD2. Looked up from germline, CDR1 is DFQATT and CDR2 is SNEGSKA (reference sequence). V was clipped by 2 bases and J by 13 bases; unmatched bases: 17. The CDR3 extends over 17 amino acids. Here the CDR3 DNA reads TGCAGTGCTAGACTTCTGGGACTAGCGGGGAGGTCATTGGAGCAGTACTTC. Translation: CSARLLGLAGRSLEQYF.

This clonotype was picked up a small number of times. DNA of the CDR3: TGTGCCAGCAGCTGGACTAGCGGGAGGAAGTTCTTC. This encodes CASSWTSGRKFF. The chain uses TRBV14 and TRBJ2-1; TRBD2 matches 14 bases. The germline gives CDR1 SGHDN, CDR2 FVKESK. The junction had 2 bases not matched to a gene; V was cut back by 5 bases and J by 14 bases. CDR3 length: 12 amino acids.

This clonotype was recorded only once. V is TRBV7-2 and J is TRBJ2-7, with D unresolved. This CDR3 comprises 13 residues. CDR1 SGHTA and CDR2 FQGNSA come from the germline V gene. With 5 bases removed from V and 5 bases from J, the gap between germline ends came to 13 bases. The CDR3 coding sequence is TGTGCCAGCAGCGGCAGCGTGTTCGACGAGCAGTACTTC. Amino acids: CASSGSVFDEQYF.

This chain uses TRBV28 with TRBJ2-3; 12 bases align to TRBD2. The CDR3 totals 18 residues. The J segment lost 0 bases and the V segment lost 4 bases, leaving 8 bases of the junction unmatched. Germline loops: CDR1 MDHEN, CDR2 SYDVKM. The chain's CDR3 is CASSYPEGLAGSTDTQYF. The CDR3 region has the DNA TGTGCCAGCAGTTATCCAGAAGGACTAGCGGGAAGCACAGATACGCAGTATTTT.

The V and J genes are TRBV5-1 and TRBJ2-3; D may correspond to TRBD1 or TRBD2 (6 bases each). Deletions cut 4 bases from V and 6 bases from J, with 18 bases between. CDR3 length equals 15 residues. Looked up from germline, CDR1 is SGHRS and CDR2 is YFSETQ. For the CDR3, the DNA is TGCGCCAGCAGCGTTGACCTCGGGGGCGCGGATACGCAGTATTTT. Its protein product is CASSVDLGGADTQYF.

This clonotype was counted ten times or more. The genes are TRBV28 and TRBJ1-5; 9 bases line up with TRBD1. Germline V gene data show CDR1 as MDHEN and CDR2 as SYDVKM. This CDR3 is built from 14 residues. Trimming removed 6 bases from V and 6 bases from J; junction bases left unmatched: 6. In DNA, the CDR3 is TGTGCCAGCAGCCTGACAGGGGGAGGTCAGCCCCAGCATTTT. It specifies CASSLTGGGQPQHF.

This chain joins TRBV10-1 and TRBJ1-2, with D unresolved. Trimming took off 5 bases at V and 5 bases at J, with 9 bases between the two ends. Germline V gives CDR1 WNHNN, CDR2 SYGVQD (reference sequence). The CDR3 runs to 12 residues. This CDR3 reads CASSHSGYGYTF. CDR3 DNA: TGCGCCAGCAGTCACTCGGGATATGGCTACACCTTC.

As DNA, the CDR3 is TGTGCCAGCAGTGACAGGGGCACTGGAAACACCATATATTTT. This encodes CASSDRGTGNTIYF. The J gene is TRBJ1-3, the V gene TRBV25-1; D perhaps matches TRBD1 (6 bases). The CDR3 sequence is 14 residues long. Germline values: CDR1 MGHDK, CDR2 SYGVNS. V lost 3 bases to trimming and J lost 2 bases, with 8 bases between them.

The V and J genes are TRBV12-3 or TRBV12-4 and TRBJ1-5, with D perhaps TRBD1 (5 bases). The CDR3 runs to 14 residues. V lost 5 bases to trimming and J lost 4 bases, with 12 bases between them. The CDR3 nucleotides read TGTGCCAGCAGTCGGGGACGACTTAATCAGCCCCAGCATTTT. Amino acids: CASSRGRLNQPQHF.

This rearrangement joins TRBV4-2 to TRBJ1-4; tentative D call: TRBD1 (6 bases). Trimming left V 3 bases short and J 0 bases short, with 11 bases between. The V gene's germline CDR1 is LGHNA and CDR2 YNFKEQ. The CDR3 totals 16 residues. The CDR3: CASSQGGTPTNEKLFF. CDR3 nucleotide sequence: TGTGCCAGCAGCCAGGGTGGGACACCAACTAATGAAAAACTGTTTTTT.

This sequence joins TRBV28 and TRBJ1-6, with D unresolved. The CDR3 runs to 13 residues. With 8 bases removed from V and 5 bases from J, the gap between germline ends came to 10 bases. CDR1 MDHEN and CDR2 SYDVKM come from the germline V gene. In nucleotides, the CDR3 is TGTGCCAGCCGTCGGAGCAATAATTCACCCCTCCACTTT. Amino acids: CASRRSNNSPLHF.

This chain links TRBV25-1 with TRBJ2-1; D is possibly TRBD1 (6 bases). Trimming took off 6 bases at V and 2 bases at J, with 23 bases between the two ends. CDR3 length: 18 amino acids. CDR1 is MGHDK and CDR2 is SYGVNS in the germline V gene. The CDR3 DNA reads TGTGCCAGCAGAGGGGGTGGGGCGAAGCGGTCCACCTACAATGAGCAGTTCTTC. This codes for CASRGGGAKRSTYNEQFF.

The chain recombines TRBV6-1 with TRBJ2-3; 12 positions agree with TRBD2. The trim removed 7 bases at V and 0 bases at J, leaving 8 bases unmatched. This CDR3 spans 17 amino acids. The germline CDR1 and CDR2 sequences are MNHNS and SASEGT. DNA for the CDR3: TGTGCCAGCATCGCTCTAGCGGGGGGGACTAGCACAGATACGCAGTATTTT. This gives the protein CASIALAGGTSTDTQYF.

CDR3 in amino acids: CASSPPNVAKNIQYF. In DNA, the CDR3 is TGTGCCAGCTCACCACCGAACGTAGCCAAAAACATTCAGTACTTC. The chain carries TRBV18 and TRBJ2-4; D is undetermined. Germline V gene sequence: CDR1 KGHSH, CDR2 LQKENI. Trimming pared 0 bases from V and 0 bases from J, leaving 6 bases between. This CDR3 is built from 15 residues.

The chain is built from TRBV19 and TRBJ2-5, with 10 bases identical to TRBD1. TRBJ2-4 explains the end of the DNA better; the J call may be wrong. The CDR3 covers 14 residues. Germline V gives CDR1 LNHDA, CDR2 SQIVND (reference sequence). DNA for the CDR3: TGTGCCAGTAGTACTCGACAGGGGGCGGACATTCAGTACTTC. Protein: CASSTRQGADIQYF.